Following are 13 T cell receptor beta chains from one sample sequenced in a study of blood T cell repertoires in COVID-19 (dated by TCRdb to between 2020 and 2021). Library preparation employed the immunoSEQ multiplex PCR assay. TCRdb carries this immuneACCESS record with in-frame sequences only. Its versions omit some clonotypes, under half of them owing to an unresolved V gene in the studies checked, with the rest unexplained. The sample yields about 180,000 clones; approximately 80% were counted once. Jointly, the top ten make up roughly 6.3% of the sample. Sequencing used peripheral blood. Source of these receptors: a human donor in a cohort sampled during active COVID-19.

The sample holds one count of this clone. V gene TRBV30 combines with J gene TRBJ1-1, with a possible D match to TRBD1 (5 bases). V lost 1 base to trimming and J lost 1 base, with 10 bases between them. CDR3 length equals 14 residues. Germline lookup yields CDR1 GTSNPN and CDR2 SVGIG (reference sequence). CDR3 nucleotides: TGTGCCTGGAGTGAAGACAGTTGGAACACTGAAGCTTTCTTT. Translating gives CAWSEDSWNTEAFF.

V is TRBV3-1 (or the pseudogene TRBV3-2) and J is TRBJ2-5; D gene uncertain. Trimming took off 1 base at V and 4 bases at J, with 7 bases between the two ends. CDR1 is LGHDT, CDR2 YNNKEL, per germline (reference sequence). CDR3 length: 13 residues. The CDR3 sequence: CASSQGSGETQYF. DNA of the CDR3: TGTGCCAGCAGCCAAGGGTCGGGAGAGACCCAGTACTTC.

This chain links TRBV4-1 with TRBJ2-7; D possibly corresponds to TRBD1 (8 bases). The germline gives CDR1 MGHRA, CDR2 YSYEKL. V dropped 2 bases and J dropped 0 bases, with 17 bases sitting between them. The CDR3 length is 17 residues. CDR3 DNA sequence: TGCGCCAGCAGCCAAAACAAACAGGGGGGGTTCTCCTACGAGCAGTACTTC. It yields the protein CASSQNKQGGFSYEQYF.

This chain joins TRBV3-1 (or the pseudogene TRBV3-2) and TRBJ1-2; weak D call: TRBD1 (6 bases). There are 13 residues in the CDR3. The ends were cut back, 3 bases at V and 6 bases at J, with 11 bases in the middle. Germline CDR1 and CDR2: LGHDT and YNNKEL (reference sequence). The CDR3 here is CASSQYRADGYTF. CDR3 DNA sequence: TGTGCCAGCAGCCAGTACAGGGCGGATGGCTACACCTTC.

The J gene is TRBJ1-1, the V gene TRBV5-1, with a tentative D call TRBD1 (5 bases). The V end lost 4 bases, the J end lost 1 base, and 14 bases lay between the germline ends. The CDR3 spans 15 residues. The germline V gene encodes CDR1 SGHRS and CDR2 YFSETQ. DNA for the CDR3: TGCGCCAGCAGCCCCCTCGCCGACAGGAACACTGAAGCTTTCTTT. Translated, it gives CASSPLADRNTEAFF.

This clone was recorded a few times. The same CDR3 also results from other DNA sequences found in this sample. This sequence joins TRBV5-1 and TRBJ2-7; D possibly corresponds to TRBD1 (6 bases). In germline, CDR1 is SGHRS, CDR2 YFSETQ. The CDR3 sequence is 12 residues long. The germline V and J ends were trimmed by 2 bases and 4 bases, with 7 bases remaining between them. The CDR3 DNA follows: TGCGCCAGCAGCTTACAGGGATACGAGCAGTACTTC. Its translation is CASSLQGYEQYF. The full variable domain, rest sourced from reference TRBV5-1 and TRBJ2-7, is KAGVTQTPRYLIKTRGQQVTLSCSPISGHRSVSWYQQTPGQGLQFLFEYFSETQRNKGNFPGRFSGRQFSNSRSEMNVSTLELGDSALYLCASSLQGYEQYFGPGTRLTVT.

This clone was found a few times. This chain uses TRBV9 with TRBJ1-5; 9 bases align to TRBD1. V lost 5 bases, J lost 6 bases, and 6 bases stayed unmatched. The CDR3 has 14 amino acids. Germline V gene sequence: CDR1 SGDLS, CDR2 YYNGEE. The CDR3 is CASSTGGLGQPQHF. The CDR3, as DNA: TGTGCCAGCAGTACAGGGGGCTTGGGTCAGCCCCAGCATTTT. The full variable domain, in which reference TRBV9 and TRBJ1-5 provide the parts outside the CDR3, is DSGVTQTPKHLITATGQRVTLRCSPRSGDLSVYWYQQSLDQGLQFLIQYYNGEERAKGNILERFSAQQFPDLHSELNLSSLELGDSALYFCASSTGGLGQPQHFGDGTRLSIL.

The gene calls are TRBV13 and TRBJ1-2; the D is unclear. Trimming shortened V by 0 bases and J by 2 bases, and 7 bases separated the two germline ends. Looked up from germline, CDR1 is PRHDT and CDR2 is FYEKMQ (reference sequence). The CDR3 extends over 14 amino acids. The chain's CDR3 is CASSLGQANYGYTF. CDR3 bases: TGTGCCAGCAGCTTAGGCCAAGCGAACTATGGCTACACCTTC.

The chain joins TRBV7-3 to TRBJ1-4; TRBD1 agrees at 10 bases. Germline V lookup: CDR1 SGHTA, CDR2 FQGTGA. V shed 7 bases, J shed 4 bases, and the junction held 24 bases outside the gene matches. The CDR3 runs 21 residues. This chain's CDR3 is CASTTTLWGTGAPLGNEKLFF. CDR3 coding DNA: TGTGCCAGCACCACCACTCTATGGGGGACAGGGGCCCCTCTGGGTAATGAAAAACTGTTTTTT.

J is TRBJ1-6 and V is TRBV2, with a weak D call TRBD1 (6 bases). Germline V gene sequence: CDR1 SNHLY, CDR2 FYNNEI. This CDR3 is built from 16 residues. Trimming left V 2 bases short and J 3 bases short, with 11 bases between. The CDR3 region is CASSEQDSLYNSPLHF. CDR3 bases: TGTGCCAGCAGTGAACAGGACAGCCTCTATAATTCACCCCTCCACTTT. The complete variable domain, with remaining parts taken from reference TRBV2 and TRBJ1-6, reads EPEVTQTPSHQVTQMGQEVILRCVPISNHLYFYWYRQILGQKVEFLVSFYNNEISEKSEIFDDQFSVERPDGSNFTLKIRSTKLEDSAMYFCASSEQDSLYNSPLHFGNGTRLTVT.

The rearrangement links TRBV5-4 to TRBJ1-2, with a weak D call TRBD1 (6 bases). The germline CDR1 and CDR2 sequences are SGHNT and YYREEE (reference sequence). The CDR3 covers 14 residues. The V end lost 5 bases, the J end lost 4 bases, and 15 bases lay between the germline ends. The DNA of the CDR3 is TGTGCCAGCAGTCTTGTCGCGACAGGCTATGGCTACACCTTC. Translating gives CASSLVATGYGYTF. Supplemented by reference TRBV5-4 and TRBJ1-2, the full variable domain reads ETGVTQSPTHLIKTRGQQVTLRCSSQSGHNTVSWYQQALGQGPQFIFQYYREEENGRGNFPPRFSGLQFPNYSSELNVNALELDDSALYLCASSLVATGYGYTFGSGTRLTVV.

The genes are TRBV9 and TRBJ2-1; 9 nucleotides match TRBD1. This CDR3 has 14 residues. The V and J ends lost 5 bases and 10 bases, in that order; junction bases with no gene match: 10. The germline V gene has CDR1 SGDLS and CDR2 YYNGEE. The CDR3 nucleotides read TGTGCCAGCAGTCCAGGACAGGGGCCAGGGGAGCAGTTCTTC. Its translation: CASSPGQGPGEQFF.

The gene calls are TRBV9 and TRBJ1-6; a possible D gene is TRBD1 (5 bases). From germline, CDR1 is SGDLS and CDR2 YYNGEE. Deletions cut 2 bases from V and 5 bases from J, with 14 bases between. This CDR3 contains 16 residues. The CDR3 DNA reads TGTGCCAGCAGCGTCAACATACAGGCGAATAATTCACCCCTCCACTTT. This sequence encodes CASSVNIQANNSPLHF. The variable domain in full, completed from reference TRBV9 and TRBJ1-6, reads DSGVTQTPKHLITATGQRVTLRCSPRSGDLSVYWYQQSLDQGLQFLIQYYNGEERAKGNILERFSAQQFPDLHSELNLSSLELGDSALYFCASSVNIQANNSPLHFGNGTRLTVT.